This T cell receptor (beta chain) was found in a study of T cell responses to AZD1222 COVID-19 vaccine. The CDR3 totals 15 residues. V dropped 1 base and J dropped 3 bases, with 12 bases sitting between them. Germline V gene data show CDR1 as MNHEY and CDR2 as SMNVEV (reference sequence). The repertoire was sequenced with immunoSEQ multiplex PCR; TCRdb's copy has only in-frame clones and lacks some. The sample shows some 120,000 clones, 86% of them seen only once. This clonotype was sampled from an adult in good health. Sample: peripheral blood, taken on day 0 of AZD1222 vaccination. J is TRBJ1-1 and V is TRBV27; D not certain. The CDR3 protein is CASSLFPGLDTEAFF. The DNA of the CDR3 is TGTGCCAGCAGTTTATTTCCAGGTTTGGACACTGAAGCTTTCTTT.